The clone carrying this T cell receptor beta chain was seen a few times. This sample is part of a study of graft-versus-host responses after intestinal transplantation. Some clones are missing from TCRdb's copy, which holds only in-frame ones; the method was immunoSEQ multiplex PCR. The table lists 15,000 to 20,000 clones, roughly 83% of them singletons. The CDR3 covers 12 residues. Processed graft tissue released its intraepithelial and lamina propria lymphocytes. The chain combines TRBV21-1 with TRBJ1-5. TRBV21-1 has pseudogene status. This TCR was sampled from a human patient who received an intestinal transplant, so some T cells may come from the graft donor. The material sequenced was ileum tissue, taken 584 days after intestinal transplantation. The CDR3 here is CAGYMKSQPQHF. The CDR3 nucleotides read TGTGCCGGTTATATGAAGAGTCAGCCCCAGCATTTT.